Following are 14 T cell receptor beta chains from one sample sequenced in a study of blood T cell repertoires in COVID-19. Using immunoSEQ multiplex PCR, the repertoire was profiled, and TCRdb retains in-frame clones only, with some absent. The data hold around 120,000 clones, with over 70% observed a single time. Sequenced input: peripheral blood. The receptors here all came from a man between 65 and 85 years old with acute or convalescent COVID-19.

The V gene is TRBV6-5, the J gene TRBJ1-2, with a weak D call TRBD1 (6 bases). V was shortened by 2 bases and J by 4 bases, with 11 bases between the two germline ends. The CDR3 is made up of 14 amino acids. Germline CDR1 and CDR2: MNHEY and SVGAGI. CDR3 nucleotides: TGTGCCAGCAGTTACCAGGGGCGTGCCTATGGCTACACCTTC. Its protein product is CASSYQGRAYGYTF.

J is TRBJ1-5 and V is TRBV7-8; the D gene is possibly TRBD1 (6 bases). CDR3 length equals 13 residues. The germline gives CDR1 SGHVS, CDR2 FQNEAQ. The V and J ends lost 6 bases and 4 bases respectively, with 10 bases between them. The CDR3 region is CASRGGGNQPQHF. The CDR3 DNA follows: TGTGCCAGCAGGGGAGGGGGAAATCAGCCCCAGCATTTT.

This clone was seen a few times. V usage is TRBV19 and J usage is TRBJ2-7, with 8 positions matching TRBD1. This CDR3 is 15 amino acids long. CDR1 and CDR2 from the germline V gene are LNHDA and SQIVND (reference sequence). V shed 10 bases, J shed 2 bases, and the junction held 13 bases outside the gene matches. The CDR3 is CATNGLGTGPYEQYF. The CDR3 bases are TGTGCCACCAACGGGTTGGGGACAGGACCCTACGAGCAGTACTTC.

The chain combines TRBV12-3 or TRBV12-4 with TRBJ1-2; the D gene is possibly TRBD1 (5 bases). The CDR3 spans 13 residues. V lost 1 base and J 2 bases, leaving 5 bases between the germline ends. For the CDR3, the DNA is TGTGCCAGCAGTTTAGGACAGAACTATGGCTACACCTTC. Its translation: CASSLGQNYGYTF.

This clone appeared a single time. The chain combines TRBV19 with TRBJ1-2; 11 bases agree with TRBD1. The CDR3 sequence is 14 residues long. With 3 bases clipped from V and 8 bases from J, the junction kept 5 bases outside the gene matches. CDR1 and CDR2 (germline): LNHDA, SQIVND (reference sequence). The chain's CDR3 is CASSMDRGLTGYTF. The CDR3 DNA reads as TGTGCCAGTAGTATGGACAGGGGGCTCACGGGCTACACCTTC.

Only a few counts were recorded for this clone. V usage is TRBV14 and J usage is TRBJ1-1; D gene uncertain. The V gene lost 4 bases and the J gene lost 0 bases, with 6 bases spanning the gap. This CDR3 comprises 13 residues. CDR1 is SGHDN and CDR2 is FVKESK in the germline V gene. The CDR3 sequence: CASSPSMNTEAFF. DNA of the CDR3: TGTGCCAGCAGCCCCAGTATGAACACTGAAGCTTTCTTT. The full variable domain, completed using reference TRBV14 and TRBJ1-1, is EAGVTQFPSHSVIEKGQTVTLRCDPISGHDNLYWYRRVMGKEIKFLLHFVKESKQDESGMPNNRFLAERTGGTYSTLKVQPAELEDSGVYFCASSPSMNTEAFFGQGTRLTVV.

The chain uses TRBV3-1 (or the pseudogene TRBV3-2) and TRBJ2-7, with D tentatively TRBD1 (5 bases). The germline CDR1 and CDR2 sequences are LGHDT and YNNKEL (reference sequence). V gave up 1 base and J gave up 3 bases, with 10 bases separating them. This CDR3 contains 14 residues. The chain's CDR3 is CASSQVQGVYEQYF. The CDR3 DNA reads as TGTGCCAGCAGCCAAGTTCAGGGTGTCTACGAGCAGTACTTC.

The chain carries TRBV11-3 and TRBJ1-2, with 7 bases fitting TRBD1. V trimming: 2 bases; J trimming: 6 bases; junction bases outside the gene matches: 12. CDR1 SGHNT and CDR2 YENEEA come from the germline V gene. This CDR3 is built from 16 residues. CDR3 in amino acids: CASSLFNRGHTDGYTF. In nucleotides, the CDR3 is TGTGCCAGCAGCTTATTTAATAGGGGGCATACGGATGGCTACACCTTC.

This chain's CDR3 is CSVGTGGETEAFF. The CDR3 region has the DNA TGCAGCGTGGGGACAGGGGGGGAGACTGAAGCTTTCTTT. This rearrangement joins TRBV29-1 to TRBJ1-1; 11 bases align to TRBD1. Trimming removed 6 bases from V and 5 bases from J; junction bases left unmatched: 5. Germline V gives CDR1 SQVTM, CDR2 ANQGSEA. There are 13 residues in the CDR3.

CDR3 nucleotides: TGTGCCAGCAGCTTTGACAGGGCTTTCCCCACAGATACGCAGTATTTT. The encoded protein is CASSFDRAFPTDTQYF. The rearrangement links TRBV7-3 to TRBJ2-3; 7 positions match TRBD1. V trimming: 3 bases; J trimming: 2 bases; junction bases outside the gene matches: 8. The CDR3 length is 16 residues. Germline-derived CDR1 and CDR2 are SGHTA and FQGTGA.

V usage is TRBV7-9 and J usage is TRBJ2-7; no clear D gene. In germline, CDR1 is SEHNR, CDR2 FQNEAQ (reference sequence). The V gene lost 5 bases and the J gene lost 7 bases, with 18 bases spanning the gap. This CDR3 region has 14 residues. The CDR3 sequence: CASSPPYSPGEQYF. CDR3 in DNA: TGTGCCAGCAGCCCGCCGTATAGCCCCGGGGAGCAGTACTTC.

The chain combines TRBV5-1 with TRBJ1-1; TRBD1 aligns across 10 bases. The V gene's germline CDR1 is SGHRS and CDR2 YFSETQ. This CDR3 is built from 13 residues. V gave up 4 bases and J gave up 6 bases; unmatched junction bases: 3. CDR3 amino acids: CASSGQGVAEAFF. Written as DNA, the CDR3 is TGCGCCAGCAGCGGACAGGGGGTCGCTGAAGCTTTCTTT.

The gene calls are TRBV5-1 and TRBJ2-5; 9 positions agree with TRBD2. J gave up 3 bases and V 1 base, and 4 bases lay outside the gene matches. Germline lookup yields CDR1 SGHRS and CDR2 YFSETQ. This CDR3 spans 15 amino acids. The CDR3 spells CASSLYASGEETQYF. CDR3 DNA sequence: TGCGCCAGCAGCTTGTATGCTAGCGGGGAAGAGACCCAGTACTTC.

V usage is TRBV11-1 and J usage is TRBJ2-3; D gene uncertain. V was cut by 2 bases and J by 2 bases, with 5 bases left in between. The CDR3 loop spans 13 amino acids. In germline, CDR1 is SGHAT, CDR2 FQDESV (reference sequence). The DNA of the CDR3 is TGTGCCAGCAGCTTAACAATCACAGATACGCAGTATTTT. Its translation: CASSLTITDTQYF.